This T cell receptor (beta chain) was captured by sequencing in a study of cytomegalovirus exposure and HLA in healthy donors (TCRdb year 2017). With respect to the entire study: An earlier analysis of more than 550 of the donors reported 276 Gb of sequence data and 117 million unique TCR beta sequences obtained from approximately 180 million T cells. About 280 gigabases of sequencing data and roughly 81 million unique TCR sequences made up an early release that covered about 640 HLA-typed donors. Among the roughly 430 genotyped donors, around 81% belonged to the genetic ancestry cluster associated with self-reported Caucasian donors. The study aimed to test whether signatures of past pathogen exposure could be identified by cataloging public T cell receptors. Using immunosequencing, the study profiled T cell repertoires from 550 to 750 subjects and related those repertoires to cytomegalovirus serostatus. Besides the first cohort of roughly 700 subjects, a separate validation cohort made up of about 120 different subjects was used. To predict cytomegalovirus infection status, the study combined high-throughput TCR immunosequencing, statistical association of individual TCRs with disease status, and machine learning. A later analysis re-analyzed previously published TCR beta repertoires from 660 or so donors and added high-resolution HLA genotyping to study TCR occurrence patterns. In the later analysis, no new phenotypic data were used to find candidate immune exposures; instead, reliance was placed on TCR beta sequences and their occurrence across donors. To decide whether each TCR beta V gene segment behaved as functional or pseudogenic, an earlier analysis of some 580 of the donors relied on high-throughput TCR beta sequencing. Donor age, sex, ethnicity and CMV serostatus were collected together with the repertoire data. In a later genetic analysis, genome-wide SNP genotypes for about 65% of the 666 donors were used, and that subset was treated as a discovery cohort. Every discovery cohort repertoire had been produced on one sequencing platform. Class I and class II HLA loci were covered by the typing at four-digit resolution. The number of donors typed differed by locus, with about 629-630 for A, B, C, DRB1 and DQB1, 522 for DQA1, 600 to 610 for DPA1, and 450 to 480 for DPB1. Because of strong linkage in the cohort, five DR-DQ haplotypes were treated as single units for association and clustering. On average, around 240,000 unique TCR beta nucleotide sequences were sequenced per donor among several hundred genotyped donors of the cohort, with roughly 18% of those sequences being non-productive.

This clone appeared once. Its antigen is currently not known. No qualities accompany the bases; no much larger clone lies one base away. Based on the germline V gene, the CDR1 and CDR2 sequences are SGHTA and FQGNSA. V loses 5 bases of germline sequence and J loses 1 base, and the interval between the two ends is 14 bases. The CDR3 goes from the cysteine to the phenylalanine over 15 residues. Only the CDR3 portion is preserved as DNA: 45 bases, with reading frame beginning at the first base. The library was generated by the immunoSEQ multiplex PCR assay. For the multiplex PCR, a mixture combining 60 forward primers for TCR Vbeta segments and 13 reverse primers for TCR Jbeta segments was used. The CDR3 region of rearranged TCR beta genes was amplified from genomic DNA with a multiplex PCR assay. Amplified TCR beta libraries were sequenced as 87-base-pair reads on the Illumina HiSeq System. On the study's bioinformatics: A later analysis tallied 75 million to 95 million unique TCR beta chains across the approximately 670 repertoires, and roughly 11 million of those chains were shared by two or more donors. Raw reads were error-corrected and collapsed into unique sequences with a nearest-neighbor algorithm that merged closely related sequences to remove PCR and sequencing errors. V, D and J gene segments were assigned by aligning CDR3 sequences to IMGT reference sequences. For a sequence to be retained, a match of at least six nucleotides was required to both a V gene segment and a J gene segment. A rearrangement was called productive if the CDR3 had no stop codons and remained in frame with V and J, and every other rearrangement was called non-productive. CDR3 was defined according to IMGT convention as the region running from the second conserved V-encoded cysteine to the conserved J-encoded phenylalanine. Sequences without an unambiguous match to a single V gene segment were excluded from the earlier analysis of approximately 600 of the donors. An earlier analysis of some 500 of the donors classified V segments as functional when productive rearrangements were above 56.7% and as segregating when the standard deviation between donors was above 5%. A statistical classification framework was developed to diagnose cytomegalovirus status using the catalog of TCR beta chain sequences. In a later analysis, V and J genes were assigned by comparing TCR nucleotide sequences against IMGT/GENE-DB human TR gene sequences. Using the TCRdist pipeline, a later analysis assigned CDR3 sequences along with most-parsimonious VDJ recombination scenarios. In a later analysis, each TCR beta chain was defined by its CDR3 amino acid sequence together with its V-gene family, and reads without a unique V-gene family were excluded. A later analysis removed 592 highly shared, low-generation-probability nucleotide sequences to deal with suspected cross-contamination and a sequencing artifact. A later analysis calculated a clonal expansion index for each public chain from normalized within-repertoire ranks of inferred template counts. In a later analysis, generation probabilities were computed using a VDJ recombination model fitted to out-of-frame rearrangements, and the results were checked against IGoR. In a later analysis, TCR-TCR, TCR-HLA and TCR-CMV co-occurrence was scored with hypergeometric tests, and a repertoire-size bias correction was applied to TCR pairs. False discovery rates were estimated in a later analysis by permuting HLA or CMV assignments 20 times. In a later analysis, co-occurring TCRs were grouped using DBSCAN, with TCRdist sequence similarity added in when clustering inside HLA-allele-positive subsets. Repertoires with fewer than 30,000 or more than 120,000 public chains were left out of co-occurrence clustering, as were five repertoires with anomalous nucleotide sharing. TCRdb retrieved this table from immuneACCESS and kept in-frame rearrangements only. Not all clones are present; in checked studies, unresolved V genes account for under half, and no reason is known for the remainder. V and J calls and clone size are copied from that table; D and trimming were computed from the DNA. This sample holds under 150,000 clones; roughly four fifths were observed only once. The ten largest clones represent 3% to 4% of the sample.

In total, roughly 670 healthy bone marrow donors made up the cohort. All cohort members were sampled while nominally healthy, although unrecorded immune exposures were likely present. The donor was CMV seropositive and was included in the group of around 300 seropositive cohort members. Every donor gave a peripheral blood sample, and the peripheral blood mononuclear cells from that sample were used for TCR beta sequencing. Genomic DNA extraction from the blood cell samples was performed with the Qiagen DNeasy Blood Extraction Kit. Overall study outcomes, separate from this receptor: The authors suggested that the approach could potentially be extended to other disease states and immunological phenotypes. According to a later analysis, most CMV-associated TCR beta chains appeared to be HLA-restricted, and the HLA associations seemed to be driven largely by CMV exposure. Because counts were too low, 15 to 20 rarely observed V segments, including chromosome 9 orphons, were excluded from the earlier analysis of a few hundred of the donors. In an earlier analysis of roughly 500 of the donors, most TCR beta V segments appeared in productive rearrangements about 87% or about 30% of the time, broadly matching IMGT annotations. The sequencing pipeline was judged likely to have produced a cluster of highly shared sequence variants as a technical artifact. While some public TCRs were present in many individuals, most TCR sequences turned up only very rarely across donors. Several of the top co-occurrence clusters appeared to be linked to parvovirus B19, influenza, CMV and Epstein-Barr virus, according to a later analysis. This cohort had only TCR beta chains sequenced, and the lack of alpha or paired-chain data limited which features could be detected. A later genetic analysis reported fewer N-insertions in productive TCRs among donors in an Asian-associated ancestry cluster than the roughly 650-donor mean. Correlated functional status among segregating V segments might reflect linkage disequilibrium, but an unknown experimental factor could not be ruled out. Some IMGT-functional V segments, including TRBV6-2 and TRBV6-3, could not be told apart with the 87-base-pair reads, so those segments were excluded. CMV serostatus was the only immune exposure information available for the cohort. An association between a missense DCLRE1C variant and V-gene and J-gene trimming of TCR beta chains was found in a later genetic analysis and replicated in an independent cohort. A total of 150 to 200 TCR beta chains were listed by the study as associated with cytomegalovirus. According to a later analysis, TCR association rates differed among HLA loci, with DRB1 alleles showing the most associated TCRs and HLA-C alleles showing the fewest. HLA typing was unavailable for some donors at each locus, so association tests used only the typed subset. A few of the identified cytomegalovirus-associated TCR beta chains were confirmed in vitro to be specific for cytomegalovirus antigens. Strong co-occurrence of HLA alleles, especially DR and DQ, made assigning TCR associations to individual alleles difficult. Presence/absence analyses assumed roughly uniform sequencing depth across donors, an assumption that may not hold. In a later analysis, HLA-associated TCR beta chains were found to be more clonally expanded and to have lower generation probabilities than equally common non-associated chains. A further reported finding was that TCR beta sequences accurately predicted the HLA-A and HLA-B alleles for most subjects in the first cohort. At a false discovery rate of 0.05, a later analysis linked approximately 18,000 TCR beta sequences to specific HLA alleles. Cytomegalovirus status was reported to be diagnosed by the classifier with high specificity and sensitivity in both the original and validation cohorts.

Source material: PBMCs. The TCR was taken from a woman between 25 and 40 years old in good health and CMV-seropositive. In this chain, TRBV7-2 is recombined with TRBJ2-5; TRBD1 is a possible D gene, resting on 6 matching bases. The bases read TGTGCCAGCAGCGGACAGAACCACCCCCAAGAGACCCAGTACTTC. It encodes CASSGQNHPQETQYF.